Presented here are 28 T cell receptor beta chains from one specimen sequenced in a study of siplizumab effects on memory and regulatory T cells. The assay was immunoSEQ multiplex PCR, and TCRdb's table has in-frame clones only and misses some. Here the sample spans 100,000 to 110,000 clones, about 95% being singletons. The specimen was non-Treg CD4+ T cells sorted from blood. These receptor sequences come from a human donor in good health.

The CDR3 nucleotides read TGTGCCAGCAGCTCCGGGACAGGTTATAGCAATCAGCCCCAGCATTTT. Protein product: CASSSGTGYSNQPQHF. This rearrangement joins TRBV5-5 to TRBJ1-5; 8 nucleotides match TRBD1. Trimming at V came to 3 bases and at J to 0 bases, leaving 5 bases not matched to a gene. The CDR3 consists of 16 residues. Germline V gives CDR1 SGHKS, CDR2 YYEKEE (reference sequence). Together with reference TRBV5-5 and TRBJ1-5, the CDR3 gives the full variable domain: DAGVTQSPTHLIKTRGQQVTLRCSPISGHKSVSWYQQVLGQGPQFIFQYYEKEERGRGNFPDRFSARQFPNYSSELNVNALLLGDSALYLCASSSGTGYSNQPQHFGDGTRLSIL.

The V call is TRBV28, the J call TRBJ2-1; D is unresolved. With 8 bases removed from V and 0 bases from J, the gap between germline ends came to 20 bases. CDR3 length equals 17 residues. Looked up from germline, CDR1 is MDHEN and CDR2 is SYDVKM. The CDR3 loop is CASGEFRVGPSYNEQFF. The CDR3 nucleotides read TGTGCCAGCGGAGAATTTCGGGTTGGCCCCTCCTACAATGAGCAGTTCTTC. The full variable domain, with the rest looked up from reference TRBV28 and TRBJ2-1, is DVKVTQSSRYLVKRTGEKVFLECVQDMDHENMFWYRQDPGLGLRLIYFSYDVKMKEKGDIPEGYSVSREKKERFSLILESASTNQTSMYLCASGEFRVGPSYNEQFFGPGTRLTVL.

The genes are TRBV18 and TRBJ1-1; maybe TRBD1 (5 bases). Trimming pared 5 bases from V and 1 base from J, leaving 8 bases between. The CDR3 has 13 residues. Germline V gene data show CDR1 as KGHSH and CDR2 as LQKENI. CDR3 amino acids: CASSTDRNTEAFF. CDR3 DNA sequence: TGTGCCAGCTCAACAGACAGGAACACTGAAGCTTTCTTT.

The chain uses TRBV30 and TRBJ1-5; 8 nucleotides agree with TRBD1. Germline V gene data show CDR1 as GTSNPN and CDR2 as SVGIG (reference sequence). The trim removed 2 bases at V and 2 bases at J, leaving 2 bases unmatched. This CDR3 contains 14 residues. Here the CDR3 reads CAWSLTGGNQPQHF. The DNA of the CDR3 is TGTGCCTGGAGTTTGACAGGGGGCAATCAGCCCCAGCATTTT.

The rearrangement joins TRBV5-6 to TRBJ1-1; TRBD1 matches at 11 bases. The CDR3 loop spans 15 amino acids. Germline CDR1 and CDR2: SGHDT and YYEEEE. Trimming cost V 3 bases and J 4 bases; bases outside gene matches: 5. The CDR3 region has the DNA TGTGCCAGCAGCTCGGACAGGGGGCTAATCACTGAAGCTTTCTTT. This translates into CASSSDRGLITEAFF.

The chain carries TRBV2 and TRBJ2-5, with a possible D match to TRBD2 (6 bases). This CDR3 is built from 15 residues. Trimming took off 2 bases at V and 5 bases at J, with 15 bases between the two ends. Germline V gene data show CDR1 as SNHLY and CDR2 as FYNNEI. The CDR3: CASSEYSGGWETQYF. CDR3 sequence (DNA): TGTGCCAGCAGTGAATATAGCGGAGGGTGGGAGACCCAGTACTTC.

V usage is TRBV27 and J usage is TRBJ2-1, with D perhaps TRBD1 (6 bases). The CDR3 is made up of 15 amino acids. With 3 bases removed from V and 3 bases from J, the gap between germline ends came to 12 bases. From germline, CDR1 is MNHEY and CDR2 SMNVEV (reference sequence). This CDR3 reads CASSLSRGFYNEQFF. The CDR3 DNA follows: TGTGCCAGCAGTTTGTCCAGGGGATTCTACAATGAGCAGTTCTTC.

V and J are TRBV4-1 and TRBJ1-1, with 7 positions matching TRBD1. Losses at the gene ends were 3 bases for V and 11 bases for J; bases not matched to a gene: 3. CDR1 and CDR2 (germline): MGHRA, YSYEKL. The CDR3 totals 11 residues. Here the CDR3 DNA reads TGCGCCAGCAGCCAGGACAGGTCGGCTTTCTTT. It yields the protein CASSQDRSAFF.

This chain uses TRBV19 with TRBJ2-4; D perhaps matches TRBD2 (5 bases). The CDR3 covers 14 residues. Germline loops: CDR1 LNHDA, CDR2 SQIVND (reference sequence). V lost 4 bases and J 0 bases, leaving 7 bases between the germline ends. Here the CDR3 DNA reads TGTGCCAGTAGTACTGCGGGAGCCAAAAACATTCAGTACTTC. Translation gives CASSTAGAKNIQYF.

The chain employs TRBV29-1 and TRBJ2-7; no clear D. The CDR3 is 12 residues long. Germline V gene lookup returns CDR1 SQVTM and CDR2 ANQGSEA. V lost 5 bases and J lost 2, with 10 bases in between. The CDR3 loop reads CSVSGEAYEQYF. For the CDR3, the DNA is TGCAGCGTTTCTGGCGAGGCCTACGAGCAGTACTTC.

The rearrangement uses TRBV11-1 and TRBJ2-5, with a possible D match to TRBD1 (5 bases). This CDR3 comprises 15 residues. With 5 bases removed from V and 2 bases from J, the gap between germline ends came to 15 bases. Germline V gene data show CDR1 as SGHAT and CDR2 as FQDESV (reference sequence). CDR3 amino acids: CASSPRRAAQETQYF. The CDR3 nucleotides read TGTGCCAGCAGCCCACGCAGGGCGGCTCAAGAGACCCAGTACTTC.

The chain recombines TRBV5-1 with TRBJ1-4; 8 bases fit TRBD1. V gave up 0 bases and J gave up 5 bases; unmatched junction bases: 12. The CDR3 contains 18 residues. Germline loops: CDR1 SGHRS, CDR2 YFSETQ. CDR3 DNA: TGCGCCAGCAGCTTGGCTCAAAGGGGGGGACAGGTGAATGAAAAACTGTTTTTT. Its translation: CASSLAQRGGQVNEKLFF.

This sequence joins TRBV6-6 and TRBJ2-7; TRBD1 matches at 12 bases. The J segment lost 4 bases and the V segment lost 4 bases, leaving 8 bases of the junction unmatched. The CDR3 contains 16 residues. The germline V gene has CDR1 MNHNY and CDR2 SVGAGI (reference sequence). The CDR3 spells CASSWGQGATGYEQYF. The CDR3 bases are TGTGCCAGCAGTTGGGGACAGGGGGCAACGGGATACGAGCAGTACTTC.

The CDR3 nucleotides are TGTGCCAGCAGCTTAATGGGTGCCCAGGGGGGTCCGTACTCTGGCTACACCTTC. Translation gives CASSLMGAQGGPYSGYTF. This chain joins TRBV7-9 and TRBJ1-2, with 7 nucleotides matching TRBD1. V lost 2 bases and J lost 7; bases outside the gene matches: 19. CDR3 length: 18 residues. Per germline, CDR1 SEHNR and CDR2 FQNEAQ (reference sequence).

This chain connects TRBV5-1 to TRBJ2-3; 8 nucleotides match TRBD2. The CDR3 is made up of 17 amino acids. After removal of 0 bases from V and 6 bases from J, the junction contained 12 bases not matched to a gene. Per germline, CDR1 SGHRS and CDR2 YFSETQ. The CDR3, as DNA: TGCGCCAGCAGCTTGGTAGTGCGGGAGGTCCGCGGGGATACGCAGTATTTT. It translates to CASSLVVREVRGDTQYF.

The chain uses TRBV11-3 and TRBJ2-3, with D maybe TRBD2 (5 bases). Deletions cut 2 bases from V and 4 bases from J, with 10 bases between. The CDR3 totals 14 residues. CDR1 and CDR2 (germline): SGHNT, YENEEA. The CDR3 DNA reads as TGTGCCAGCAGCTTAAGCGCCGGGGCAGATACGCAGTATTTT. Protein: CASSLSAGADTQYF.

The J gene is TRBJ2-3, the V gene TRBV10-3; TRBD2 is a possible D gene (6 bases). The CDR3 has 14 amino acids. V lost 7 bases and J 4 bases, leaving 15 bases between the germline ends. Per the germline V gene, CDR1 is ENHRY and CDR2 is SYGVKD. The CDR3 DNA reads TGTGCCATCAATCGGCGGGGTTTTGCAGATACGCAGTATTTT. It codes for CAINRRGFADTQYF.

V gene TRBV6-5 combines with J gene TRBJ2-7; tentatively, D is TRBD2 (7 bases). Germline loops: CDR1 MNHEY, CDR2 SVGAGI. This CDR3 is built from 16 residues. Trimming left V 0 bases short and J 0 bases short, with 12 bases between. CDR3 amino acids: CASSYSRGGSSYEQYF. The CDR3 DNA reads as TGTGCCAGCAGTTACTCTAGGGGGGGAAGCTCCTACGAGCAGTACTTC.

The chain recombines TRBV27 with TRBJ2-7, with 11 bases matching TRBD2. V was pared by 2 bases and J by 0 bases, with 12 bases of the junction left unmatched. Germline CDR1 and CDR2: MNHEY and SMNVEV (reference sequence). This CDR3 comprises 19 residues. The CDR3 protein is CASSLKLGTSGSSSYEQYF. The DNA for the CDR3 is TGTGCCAGCAGTTTAAAACTTGGGACTAGCGGTTCAAGCTCCTACGAGCAGTACTTC.

The V gene is TRBV6-1, the J gene TRBJ2-7; no clear D gene. CDR1 and CDR2 (germline): MNHNS, SASEGT. CDR3 length: 14 residues. V lost 2 bases, J lost 2 bases, and 10 bases lay in between. CDR3 residues: CASSERTEAYEQYF. CDR3 coding DNA: TGTGCCAGCAGTGAACGCACCGAAGCCTACGAGCAGTACTTC.

The genes are TRBV2 and TRBJ2-5, with 13 positions matching TRBD2. V lost 5 bases, J lost 2 bases, and 11 bases stayed unmatched. This CDR3 comprises 18 residues. Per the germline V gene, CDR1 is SNHLY and CDR2 is FYNNEI. CDR3 nucleotide sequence: TGTGCCAGCAGTCGACTAGCGGGAGGAACAGGAGGACAAGAGACCCAGTACTTC. Amino acid sequence: CASSRLAGGTGGQETQYF.

The chain carries TRBV7-9 and TRBJ2-3; 11 bases line up with TRBD2. J gave up 2 bases and V 5 bases, and 6 bases lay outside the gene matches. CDR3 size: 16 residues. Germline-derived CDR1 and CDR2 are SEHNR and FQNEAQ (reference sequence). In nucleotides, the CDR3 is TGTGCCAGCAGCCTCCTAGCGGGAGGCATCACAGATACGCAGTATTTT. This translates into CASSLLAGGITDTQYF.

The J gene is TRBJ2-1, the V gene TRBV5-1; 7 bases are a match to TRBD2. This CDR3 has 15 residues. CDR1 and CDR2 (germline): SGHRS, YFSETQ. V was clipped by 4 bases and J by 5 bases; unmatched bases: 9. The DNA of the CDR3 is TGCGCCAGCAGCGAAACGGGAGGAACAGACAATGAGCAGTTCTTC. Protein product: CASSETGGTDNEQFF. Based on the CDR3 plus reference TRBV5-1 and TRBJ2-1, the full variable domain is KAGVTQTPRYLIKTRGQQVTLSCSPISGHRSVSWYQQTPGQGLQFLFEYFSETQRNKGNFPGRFSGRQFSNSRSEMNVSTLELGDSALYLCASSETGGTDNEQFFGPGTRLTVL.

The rearrangement uses TRBV28 and TRBJ2-3; TRBD1 is a possible D gene (6 bases). Germline loops: CDR1 MDHEN, CDR2 SYDVKM. The CDR3 contains 13 residues. Trimming shortened V by 5 bases and J by 7 bases, and 13 bases separated the two germline ends. The CDR3 loop reads CASSPQRGNTQYF. For the CDR3, the DNA is TGTGCCAGCAGTCCTCAGAGGGGGAATACGCAGTATTTT.

This chain joins TRBV2 and TRBJ2-3; D is uncertain. The CDR3 is 14 amino acids. The germline gives CDR1 SNHLY, CDR2 FYNNEI. V lost 6 bases to trimming and J lost 3 bases, with 13 bases between them. In DNA form, the CDR3 reads TGTGCCAGCAGCCAGACTCGTAGTACAGATACGCAGTATTTT. It is translated as CASSQTRSTDTQYF.

This clone was seen once. The CDR3 bases are TGTGCCAGCAGCCTGAATACCGAGCAGTACTTC. Residues: CASSLNTEQYF. The chain is built from TRBV6-5 and TRBJ2-7; D gene unclear. V lost 6 bases, J lost 6 bases, and 9 bases lay in between. This CDR3 has 11 residues. Germline values: CDR1 MNHEY, CDR2 SVGAGI.

As for this clone: The junction shows a germline mismatch at one end, possibly a read error. In DNA form, the CDR3 reads TGCGCCAGCAGCCTCCAGGGGGACTCCTCCCACAATGAGCAGTTCTTC. This gives the protein CASSLQGDSSHNEQFF. The chain employs TRBV5-1 and TRBJ2-1, with D possibly matching TRBD1 (7 bases). Germline V CDR1 and CDR2: SGHRS, YFSETQ. The CDR3 runs 16 residues.

J is TRBJ2-5 and V is TRBV9, with 7 bases matching TRBD2. Germline V CDR1 and CDR2: SGDLS, YYNGEE. The CDR3 runs 14 residues. V dropped 4 bases and J dropped 4; count of bases not matched to a gene: 7. CDR3 loop: CASSMTSLGETQYF. In nucleotides, the CDR3 is TGTGCCAGCAGCATGACTAGCTTAGGAGAGACCCAGTACTTC.